These 13 T cell receptor beta chains share one sample of origin, sequenced in a study of T-cell reconstitution after alpha-beta-depleted transplantation in children. Construction of the TCRbeta library involved unique molecular identifiers. MiXCR, run by TCRdb on the PCR reads, gives a single entry per CDR3 protein. The sample carries fewer than 550,000 distinct CDR3 sequences, about an eighth recorded once. Sequencing used PBMCs, mostly from graft donor cells, obtained 180 days after TCRalphabeta/CD19-depleted stem cell transplant. The receptors were gathered from a female patient aged 2-15 years who had a stem cell transplant for aplastic anemia, so the T cells may come from the graft donor.

This chain uses TRBV5-3 with TRBJ2-6; D is ambiguous. TRBV5-3 is designated an ORF whose function remains uncertain. CDR3 size: 17 residues. Trimming pared 1 base from V and 1 base from J, leaving 12 bases between. CDR3 loop: CARSLNYLISGANVLTF. DNA for the CDR3: TGTGCCAGAAGCTTGAACTATCTCATATCTGGGGCCAACGTCCTGACTTTC.

This clonotype was observed a few times. This sequence joins TRBV21-1 and TRBJ2-1; the DNA was not used to check the table's D call, TRBD2. TRBV21-1 is assigned pseudogene status. The CDR3 runs to 16 residues. CDR3 region: CASSKSPSRQRNEQFF. The CDR3 DNA reads TGTGCCAGCAGCAAATCCCCTAGCAGACAACGGAATGAGCAGTTCTTC.

J is TRBJ1-2 and V is TRBV5-1; 9 nucleotides line up with TRBD1. Germline V gives CDR1 SGHRS, CDR2 YFSETQ. The V segment lost 4 bases and the J segment 6 bases; nucleotides outside the gene matches: 7. This CDR3 contains 14 residues. The CDR3 coding sequence is TGCGCCAGCAGCCCACCTACAGGGGGCCATGGCTACACCTTC. Encoded protein: CASSPPTGGHGYTF.

V and J are TRBV5-1 and TRBJ1-3; possibly TRBD1 for D (6 bases). V lost 3 bases and J 2 bases, leaving 12 bases between the germline ends. This CDR3 has 15 residues. Germline V gene sequence: CDR1 SGHRS, CDR2 YFSETQ. The CDR3 DNA reads TGCGCCAGCAGCTCCGACACAGGGACTGGAAACACCATATATTTT. As protein: CASSSDTGTGNTIYF.

The chain recombines TRBV5-1 with TRBJ2-7; D remains ambiguous. The V end lost 2 bases, the J end lost 6 bases, and 12 bases lay between the germline ends. CDR3 length equals 13 residues. Germline lookup yields CDR1 SGHRS and CDR2 YFSETQ. The CDR3 nucleotides are TGCGCCAGCAGCTTTGGTACGACGGGCGAGCAGTACTTC. Translated: CASSFGTTGEQYF.

This clonotype occurred a few times. The gene calls are TRBV4-3 and TRBJ2-1; possible D gene TRBD2, 5 bases. Trimming removed 2 bases at V and 1 base at J, with 21 bases between. The V gene's germline CDR1 is LGHNA and CDR2 YSLEER. This CDR3 is 19 amino acids long. Here the CDR3 DNA reads TGCGCCAGCAGCCAAACCCAGCCGTGGGAGCTCGAGTCCTACAATGAGCAGTTCTTC. It yields the protein CASSQTQPWELESYNEQFF.

This clonotype was picked up a small number of times. Germline is not matched at one junction end, which may reflect a read error. The rearrangement links TRBV28 to TRBJ2-1; TRBD1 matches at 10 bases. Germline V gene lookup returns CDR1 MDHEN and CDR2 SYDVKM. This CDR3 has 17 amino acids. The chain's CDR3 is CASSALLTGGSDNEQFF. CDR3 in DNA: TGTGCCAGCAGTGCCCTCTTGACAGGGGGCTCCGACAATGAGCAGTTCTTC.

Concerning this clonotype: This may stem from a read error, because a much larger clone lies one nucleotide away. The chain employs TRBV12-3 or TRBV12-4 and TRBJ2-7; TRBD1 matches 10 bases. This CDR3 contains 13 residues. With V trimmed by 5 bases and J by 3 bases, 1 base remained unmatched. The CDR3 sequence is CASSGTGVYEQYF. The CDR3 DNA is TGTGCCAGCAGTGGGACAGGGGTCTACGAGCAGTACTTC.

The chain couples TRBV7-9 to TRBJ1-1; tentatively, D is TRBD1 (5 bases). The length of the CDR3 is 14 residues. CDR1 is SEHNR and CDR2 is FQNEAQ in the germline V gene (reference sequence). The V end was cut by 4 bases, the J end by 0 bases, with 9 bases between. Here the CDR3 DNA reads TGTGCCAGCAGCTCGGACACAGTGAACACTGAAGCTTTCTTT. This encodes CASSSDTVNTEAFF.

There are a few counts of this clonotype. The V gene is TRBV7-6, the J gene TRBJ2-7, with D perhaps matching TRBD1 or TRBD2 (5 bases each). Germline-derived CDR1 and CDR2 are SGHVS and FNYEAQ. The V and J ends lost 1 base and 6 bases respectively, with 16 bases between them. CDR3 length: 15 amino acids. CDR3 coding DNA: TGTGCCAGCAGCTTAGTACGGGGCCCTCAAGGCGAGCAGTACTTC. As protein: CASSLVRGPQGEQYF.

This clonotype has just a few counts. The CDR3 protein is CASSLWGSSGNTIYF. The CDR3 bases are TGTGCCAGCAGCTTGTGGGGGTCCTCTGGAAACACCATATATTTT. V gene TRBV5-6 combines with J gene TRBJ1-3, with D possibly matching TRBD1 (5 bases). There are 15 residues in the CDR3. Germline V gene data show CDR1 as SGHDT and CDR2 as YYEEEE. The V end lost 1 base, the J end lost 0 bases, and 8 bases lay between the germline ends.

V usage is TRBV4-3 and J usage is TRBJ2-7; 7 bases match TRBD1. The CDR3 contains 14 residues. The trim removed 2 bases at V and 4 bases at J, leaving 5 bases unmatched. From germline, CDR1 is LGHNA and CDR2 YSLEER. CDR3 DNA sequence: TGCGCCAGCAGCCAAACAGGGGCCCCGTACGAGCAGTACTTC. Amino acids: CASSQTGAPYEQYF.

There are many counts of this clonotype. Sequence at one end of the junction differs from germline and may be a read error. In DNA, the CDR3 is TGCAGCGTTGAAGGAGGGGACGGTAGGGACTTC. Translating gives CSVEGGDGRDF. The V call is TRBV29-1, the J call TRBJ2-7, with D perhaps TRBD1 or TRBD2 (5 bases each). Germline V gene data show CDR1 as SQVTM and CDR2 as ANQGSEA. CDR3 length equals 11 residues.